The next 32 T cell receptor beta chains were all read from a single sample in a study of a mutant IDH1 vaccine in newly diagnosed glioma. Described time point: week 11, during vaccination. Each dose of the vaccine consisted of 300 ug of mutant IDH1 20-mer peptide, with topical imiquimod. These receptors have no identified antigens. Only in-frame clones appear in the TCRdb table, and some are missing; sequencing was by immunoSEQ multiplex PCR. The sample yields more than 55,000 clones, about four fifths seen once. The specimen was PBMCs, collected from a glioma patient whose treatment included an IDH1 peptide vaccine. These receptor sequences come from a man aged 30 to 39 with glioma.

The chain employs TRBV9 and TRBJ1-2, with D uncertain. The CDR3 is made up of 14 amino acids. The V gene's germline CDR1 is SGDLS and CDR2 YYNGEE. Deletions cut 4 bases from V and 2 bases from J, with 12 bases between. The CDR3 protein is CASSIGSRNYGYTF. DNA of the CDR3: TGTGCCAGCAGCATAGGGTCGAGAAACTATGGCTACACCTTC.

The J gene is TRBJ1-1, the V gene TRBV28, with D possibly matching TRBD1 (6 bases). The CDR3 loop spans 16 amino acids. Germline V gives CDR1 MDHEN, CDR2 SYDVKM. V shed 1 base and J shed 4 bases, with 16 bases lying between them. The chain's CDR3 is CASSLYGGAVSTEAFF. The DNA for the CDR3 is TGTGCCAGCAGTTTATACGGGGGGGCCGTCTCCACTGAAGCTTTCTTT.

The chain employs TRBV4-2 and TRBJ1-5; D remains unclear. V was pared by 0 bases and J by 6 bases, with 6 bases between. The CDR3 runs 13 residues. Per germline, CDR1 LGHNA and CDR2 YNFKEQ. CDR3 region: CASSQDLGQPQHF. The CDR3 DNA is TGTGCCAGCAGCCAAGATTTGGGTCAGCCCCAGCATTTT.

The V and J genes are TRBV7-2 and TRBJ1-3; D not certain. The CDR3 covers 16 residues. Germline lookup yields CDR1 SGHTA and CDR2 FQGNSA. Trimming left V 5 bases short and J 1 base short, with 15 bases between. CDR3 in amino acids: CASSLRSGRSGNTIYF. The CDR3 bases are TGTGCCAGCAGCCTCAGGAGCGGGCGATCTGGAAACACCATATATTTT.

CDR3 coding DNA: TGTGCCACCAGCGGGGACAGAACCTACGAGCAGTACTTC. This codes for CATSGDRTYEQYF. The chain couples TRBV15 to TRBJ2-7, with TRBD1 matching over 7 bases. CDR3 size: 13 residues. With 5 bases clipped from V and 2 bases from J, the junction kept 3 bases outside the gene matches. Germline values: CDR1 LNHNV, CDR2 YYDKDF (reference sequence).

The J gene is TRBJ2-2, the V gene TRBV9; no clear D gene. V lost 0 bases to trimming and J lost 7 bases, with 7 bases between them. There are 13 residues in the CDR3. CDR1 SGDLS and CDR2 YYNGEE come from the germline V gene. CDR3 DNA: TGTGCCAGCAGCGTAGGCCCTAACGGGGAGCTGTTTTTT. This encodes CASSVGPNGELFF. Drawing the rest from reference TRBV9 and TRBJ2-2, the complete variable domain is DSGVTQTPKHLITATGQRVTLRCSPRSGDLSVYWYQQSLDQGLQFLIQYYNGEERAKGNILERFSAQQFPDLHSELNLSSLELGDSALYFCASSVGPNGELFFGEGSRLTVL.

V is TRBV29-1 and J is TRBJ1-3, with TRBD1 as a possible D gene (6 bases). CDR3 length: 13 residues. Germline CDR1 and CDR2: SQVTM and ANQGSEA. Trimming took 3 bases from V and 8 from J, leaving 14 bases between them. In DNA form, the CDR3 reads TGCAGCGTTGAGATAACAGGGACGGACACCATATATTTT. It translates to CSVEITGTDTIYF.

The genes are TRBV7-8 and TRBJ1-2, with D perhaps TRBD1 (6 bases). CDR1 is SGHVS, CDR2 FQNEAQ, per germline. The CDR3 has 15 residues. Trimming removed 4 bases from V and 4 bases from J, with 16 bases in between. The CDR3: CASSSQGGGTYGYTF. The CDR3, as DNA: TGTGCCAGCAGCTCACAAGGGGGAGGTACCTATGGCTACACCTTC.

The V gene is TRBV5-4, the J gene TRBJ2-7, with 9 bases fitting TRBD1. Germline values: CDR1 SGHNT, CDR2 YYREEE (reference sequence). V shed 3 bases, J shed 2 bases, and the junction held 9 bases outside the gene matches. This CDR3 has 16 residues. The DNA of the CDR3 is TGTGCCAGCAGCTGGGGGCCGGGACAGGGCGCCTACGAGCAGTACTTC. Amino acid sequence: CASSWGPGQGAYEQYF.

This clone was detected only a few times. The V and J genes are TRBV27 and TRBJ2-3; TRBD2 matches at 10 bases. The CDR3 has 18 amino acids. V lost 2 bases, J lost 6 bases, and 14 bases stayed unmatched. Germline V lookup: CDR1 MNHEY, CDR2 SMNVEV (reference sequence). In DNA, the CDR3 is TGTGCCAGCAGTTTACGGGGATCCGCTAGCGGGAGACGGGATACGCAGTATTTT. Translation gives CASSLRGSASGRRDTQYF.

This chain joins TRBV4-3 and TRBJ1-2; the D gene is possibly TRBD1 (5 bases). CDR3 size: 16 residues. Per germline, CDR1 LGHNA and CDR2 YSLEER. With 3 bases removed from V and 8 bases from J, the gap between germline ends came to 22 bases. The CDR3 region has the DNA TGCGCCAGCAGCCATCAGAGGGGTCAGGGTCTGGGGGGCTACACCTTC. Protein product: CASSHQRGQGLGGYTF.

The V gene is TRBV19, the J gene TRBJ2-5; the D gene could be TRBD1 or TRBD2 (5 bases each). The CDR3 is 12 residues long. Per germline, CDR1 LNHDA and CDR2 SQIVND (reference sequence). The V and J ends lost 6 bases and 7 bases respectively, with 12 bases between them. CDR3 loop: CASRGWGWTQYF. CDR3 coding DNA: TGTGCCAGTAGGGGCTGGGGGTGGACCCAGTACTTC.

The CDR3 bases are TGTGCCAGCAGCTCTGGAGATGGAAGGTGGAATGAGCAGTTCTTC. Its translation is CASSSGDGRWNEQFF. V and J are TRBV7-8 and TRBJ2-1; no clear D gene. CDR1 is SGHVS, CDR2 FQNEAQ, per germline. This CDR3 is built from 15 residues. Trimming cost V 4 bases and J 7 bases, with 17 bases left between them.

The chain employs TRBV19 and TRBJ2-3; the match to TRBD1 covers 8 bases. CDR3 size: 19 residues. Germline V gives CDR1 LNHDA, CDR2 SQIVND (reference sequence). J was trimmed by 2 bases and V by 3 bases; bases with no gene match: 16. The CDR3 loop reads CASSILESGLDRATDTQYF. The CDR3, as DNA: TGTGCCAGTAGTATTCTTGAGAGCGGATTGGACAGGGCCACAGATACGCAGTATTTT.

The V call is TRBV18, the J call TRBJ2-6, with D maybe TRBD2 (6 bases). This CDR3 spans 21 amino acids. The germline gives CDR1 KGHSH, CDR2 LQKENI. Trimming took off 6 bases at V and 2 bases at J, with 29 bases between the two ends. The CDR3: CASSYMGGGALGLTGANVLTF. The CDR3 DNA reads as TGTGCCAGCTCGTACATGGGTGGGGGAGCCTTGGGACTGACTGGGGCCAACGTCCTGACTTTC.

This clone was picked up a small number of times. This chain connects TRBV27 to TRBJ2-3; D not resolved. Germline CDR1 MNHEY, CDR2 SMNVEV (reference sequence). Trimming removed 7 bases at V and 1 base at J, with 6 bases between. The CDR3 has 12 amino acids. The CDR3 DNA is TGTGCCAGCACCCACGGCACAGATACGCAGTATTTT. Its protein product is CASTHGTDTQYF.

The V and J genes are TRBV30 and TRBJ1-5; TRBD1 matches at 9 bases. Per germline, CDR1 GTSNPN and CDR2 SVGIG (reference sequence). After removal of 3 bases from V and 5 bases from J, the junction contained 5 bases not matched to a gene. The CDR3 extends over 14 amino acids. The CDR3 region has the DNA TGTGCCTGGAGCCGGGACAGGGAGGATCAGCCCCAGCATTTT. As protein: CAWSRDREDQPQHF.

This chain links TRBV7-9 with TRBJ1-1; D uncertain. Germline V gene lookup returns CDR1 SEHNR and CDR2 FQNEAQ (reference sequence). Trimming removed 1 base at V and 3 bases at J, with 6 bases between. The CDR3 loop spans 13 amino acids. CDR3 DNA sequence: TGTGCCAGCAGCTTAGAACGGGACACTGAAGCTTTCTTT. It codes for CASSLERDTEAFF.

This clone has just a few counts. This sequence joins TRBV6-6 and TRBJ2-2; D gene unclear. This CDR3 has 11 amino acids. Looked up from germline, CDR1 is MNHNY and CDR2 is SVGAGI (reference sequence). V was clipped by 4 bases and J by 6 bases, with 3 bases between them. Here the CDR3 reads CASSLAGELFF. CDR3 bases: TGTGCCAGCAGTTTGGCCGGGGAGCTGTTTTTT.

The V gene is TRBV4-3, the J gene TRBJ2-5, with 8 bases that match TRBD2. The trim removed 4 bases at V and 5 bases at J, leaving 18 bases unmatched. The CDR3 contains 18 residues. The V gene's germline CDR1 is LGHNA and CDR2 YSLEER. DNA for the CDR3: TGCGCCAGCAGCCCTACCCCCGGAGACCGGGCGGGGGGCGAGACCCAGTACTTC. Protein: CASSPTPGDRAGGETQYF.

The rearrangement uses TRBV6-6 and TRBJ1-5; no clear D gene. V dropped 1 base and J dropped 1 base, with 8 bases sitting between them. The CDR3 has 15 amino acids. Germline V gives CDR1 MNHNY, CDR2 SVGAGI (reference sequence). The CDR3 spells CASSYYGQSNQPQHF. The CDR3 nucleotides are TGTGCCAGCAGTTACTATGGCCAGAGCAATCAGCCCCAGCATTTT.

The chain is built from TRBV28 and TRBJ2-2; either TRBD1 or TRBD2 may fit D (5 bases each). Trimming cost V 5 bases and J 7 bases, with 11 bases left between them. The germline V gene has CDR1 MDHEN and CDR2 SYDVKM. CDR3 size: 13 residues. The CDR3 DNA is TGTGCCAGCAGTGTCCTGAGGGGCGGGGAGCTGTTTTTT. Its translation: CASSVLRGGELFF.

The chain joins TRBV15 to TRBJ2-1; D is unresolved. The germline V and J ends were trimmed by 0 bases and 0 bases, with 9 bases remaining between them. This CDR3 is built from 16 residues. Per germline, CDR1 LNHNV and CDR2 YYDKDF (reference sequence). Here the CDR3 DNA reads TGTGCCACCAGCAGAGAGACTCCTAGCTCCTACAATGAGCAGTTCTTC. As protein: CATSRETPSSYNEQFF.

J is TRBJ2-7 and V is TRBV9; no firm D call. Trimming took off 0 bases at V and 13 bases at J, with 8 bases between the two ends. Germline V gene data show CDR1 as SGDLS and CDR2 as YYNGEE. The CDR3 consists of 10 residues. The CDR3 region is CASSVGQSYF. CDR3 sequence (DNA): TGTGCCAGCAGCGTAGGCCAGAGCTACTTC.

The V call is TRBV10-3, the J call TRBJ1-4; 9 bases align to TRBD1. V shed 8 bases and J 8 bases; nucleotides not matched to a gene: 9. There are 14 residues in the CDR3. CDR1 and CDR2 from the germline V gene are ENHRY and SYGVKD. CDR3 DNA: TGTGCCATCGCCCCGACAGGGGGTTTAGAAAAACTGTTTTTT. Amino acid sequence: CAIAPTGGLEKLFF.

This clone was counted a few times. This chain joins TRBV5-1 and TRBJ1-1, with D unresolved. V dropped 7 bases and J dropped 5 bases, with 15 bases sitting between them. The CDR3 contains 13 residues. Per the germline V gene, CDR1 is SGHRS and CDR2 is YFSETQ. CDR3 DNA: TGCGCCAGCGAAGCAAGTGAAGGAACTGAAGCTTTCTTT. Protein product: CASEASEGTEAFF.

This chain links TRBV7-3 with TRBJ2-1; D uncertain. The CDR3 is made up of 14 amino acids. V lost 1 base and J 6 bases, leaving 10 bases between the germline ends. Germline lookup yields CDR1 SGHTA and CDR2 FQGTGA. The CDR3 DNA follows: TGTGCCAGCAGCTTAAATACGGGTGGCAATGAGCAGTTCTTC. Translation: CASSLNTGGNEQFF.

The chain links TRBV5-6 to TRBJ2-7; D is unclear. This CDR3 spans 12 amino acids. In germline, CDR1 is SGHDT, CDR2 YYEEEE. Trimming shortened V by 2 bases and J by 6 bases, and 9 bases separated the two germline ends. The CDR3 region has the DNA TGTGCCAGCAGCTTCTATATAGGCGAGCAGTACTTC. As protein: CASSFYIGEQYF.

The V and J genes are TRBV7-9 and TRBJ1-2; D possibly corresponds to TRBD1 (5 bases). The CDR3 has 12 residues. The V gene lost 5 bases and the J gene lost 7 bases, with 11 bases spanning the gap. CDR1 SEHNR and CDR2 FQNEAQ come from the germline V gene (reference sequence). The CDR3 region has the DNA TGTGCCAGCAGCCCCGGACATGGTGGCTACACCTTC. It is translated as CASSPGHGGYTF.

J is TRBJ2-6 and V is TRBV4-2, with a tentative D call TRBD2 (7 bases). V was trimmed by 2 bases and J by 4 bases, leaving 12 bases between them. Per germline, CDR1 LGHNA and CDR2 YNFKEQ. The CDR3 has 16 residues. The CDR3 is CASSQQAGAGANVLTF. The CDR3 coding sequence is TGTGCCAGCAGCCAACAGGCGGGGGCCGGGGCCAACGTCCTGACTTTC.

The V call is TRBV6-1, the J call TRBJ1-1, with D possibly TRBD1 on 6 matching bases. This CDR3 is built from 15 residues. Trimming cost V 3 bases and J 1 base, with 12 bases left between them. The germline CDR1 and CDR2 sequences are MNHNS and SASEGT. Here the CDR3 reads CASSDGRGENTEAFF. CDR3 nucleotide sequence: TGTGCCAGCAGTGACGGCAGGGGCGAGAACACTGAAGCTTTCTTT.

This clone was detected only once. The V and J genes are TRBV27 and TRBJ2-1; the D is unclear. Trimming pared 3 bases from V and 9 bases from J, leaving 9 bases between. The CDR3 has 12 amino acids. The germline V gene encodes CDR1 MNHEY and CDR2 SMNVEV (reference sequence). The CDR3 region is CASSFLRSEQFF. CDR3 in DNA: TGTGCCAGCAGTTTTCTCCGGAGTGAGCAGTTCTTC.